This T cell receptor (beta chain) is from a study of T cells expressing NK-cell markers. Overall study findings and caveats: One observes that, in a handful of donors, these clonotypes were also the leading ones within the CD3+CD56-NKG2C+ fraction.

It was by 5'RACE template switching with UMIs that TCR beta cDNA was made. TCRdb reprocessed the 5' RACE reads and keeps a single row for each CDR3 protein, giving no DNA. The sample data list about 170,000 distinct CDR3 sequences. The germline V gene encodes CDR1 LNHDA and CDR2 SQIVND (reference sequence). The CDR3 is 11 amino acids. With regard to this clonotype: Antigen: not known.

The clonotype comes from a man aged 18 to 69 in good health. The sample comprised blood T cells: a sorted CD56 or NKG2C T cell subset, CD4+ or CD8+ T cells, or bulk PBMC T cells (not recorded which). The chain joins TRBV19 to TRBJ1-4. Here the CDR3 reads CASSTGPKLFF.